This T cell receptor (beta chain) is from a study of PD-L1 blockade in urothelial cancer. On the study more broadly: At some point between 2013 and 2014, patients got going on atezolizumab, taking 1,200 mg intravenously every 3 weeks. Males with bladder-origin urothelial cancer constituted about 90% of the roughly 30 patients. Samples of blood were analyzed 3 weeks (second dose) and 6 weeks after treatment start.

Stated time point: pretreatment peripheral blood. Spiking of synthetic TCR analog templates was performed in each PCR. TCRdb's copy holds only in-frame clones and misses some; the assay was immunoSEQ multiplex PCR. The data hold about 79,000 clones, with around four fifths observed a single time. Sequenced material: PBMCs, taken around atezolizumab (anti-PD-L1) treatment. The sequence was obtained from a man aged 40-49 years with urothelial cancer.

This CDR3 is CASSPWTSGSGSYNEQFF. Here the CDR3 DNA reads TGTGCCAGCTCACCATGGACTAGCGGGAGCGGGTCCTACAATGAGCAGTTCTTC. This chain joins TRBV18 and TRBJ2-1, with 13 nucleotides matching TRBD2. Trimming cost V 2 bases and J 1 base; bases outside gene matches: 5. Germline CDR1 reads KGHSH; CDR2 reads LQKENI. The CDR3 has 18 amino acids. Full variable domain (rest looked up from reference TRBV18 and TRBJ2-1): NAGVMQNPRHLVRRRGQEARLRCSPMKGHSHVYWYRQLPEEGLKFMVYLQKENIIDESGMPKERFSAEFPKEGPSILRIQQVVRGDSAAYFCASSPWTSGSGSYNEQFFGPGTRLTVL.